The rows below give T cell receptor beta chains drawn from one sample of a study of cytomegalovirus exposure and HLA in healthy donors. This table comes from immunoSEQ multiplex PCR, and its TCRdb copy is limited to in-frame clones, with some not included. The sample lists fewer than 200,000 clones; almost 85% were seen once. Sample: PBMCs. The receptors come from a man aged 25-45 years in good health and CMV-seronegative. Both conserved end residues are part of each CDR3. The D gene is left open where the match is weak. Where a row states a size, it is once, few, many or the class of an expanded clone; other rows omit it.

D: TRBD1
J: TRBJ1-4
V: TRBV15
size: -
CDR3: CATSIHRGPTPYFF
DNA: TGTGCCACCAGCATTCACAGGGGGCCAACTCCGTATTTTTTT

D: -
J: TRBJ2-3
V: TRBV6-6
size: -
CDR3: CASSVRGSTDTQYF
DNA: TGTGCCAGCAGTGTCCGCGGTAGCACAGATACGCAGTATTTT

D: TRBD2
J: TRBJ2-5
V: TRBV5-4
size: once
CDR3: CARGVRLAGGYQETQYF
DNA: TGTGCCAGGGGAGTCCGACTAGCGGGGGGGTACCAAGAGACCCAGTACTTC

D: TRBD2
J: TRBJ2-1
V: TRBV28
size: -
CDR3: CASSRTSPHEQFF
DNA: TGTGCCAGCAGTCGGACTAGCCCCCATGAGCAGTTCTTC

D: -
J: TRBJ2-1
V: TRBV6-5
size: once
CDR3: CASSTTGLVGNEQFF
DNA: TGTGCCAGCAGCACTACAGGGCTTGTGGGCAATGAGCAGTTCTTC

D: -
J: TRBJ1-1
V: TRBV2
size: -
CDR3: CASGRGGNTEAFF
DNA: TGTGCCAGTGGACGGGGAGGGAACACTGAAGCTTTCTTT

D: -
J: TRBJ1-2
V: TRBV19
size: -
CDR3: CASTTAFKWDGYTF
DNA: TGTGCCAGTACCACAGCTTTTAAATGGGATGGCTACACCTTC

D: -
J: TRBJ2-3
V: TRBV7-2
size: -
CDR3: CASILDGAGYTDTQYF
DNA: TGTGCCAGCATCTTAGACGGGGCGGGGTACACAGATACGCAGTATTTT

D: -
J: TRBJ1-6
V: TRBV25-1
size: -
CDR3: CASSDPYNSPLHF
DNA: TGTGCCAGCAGTGACCCTTATAATTCACCCCTCCACTTT

D: -
J: TRBJ1-4
V: TRBV27
size: few
CDR3: CASSNQGIGNEKLFF
DNA: TGTGCCAGCAGTAACCAGGGGATAGGTAATGAAAAACTGTTTTTT

D: TRBD2
J: TRBJ2-1
V: TRBV4-2
size: few
CDR3: CASSQAGGRAYNEQFF
DNA: TGTGCCAGCAGCCAGGCGGGAGGGAGGGCCTACAATGAGCAGTTCTTC

D: TRBD1
J: TRBJ1-2
V: TRBV6-5
size: -
CDR3: CASLGQGTYGYTF
DNA: TGTGCCAGCTTGGGACAGGGAACCTATGGCTACACCTTC

D: -
J: TRBJ2-5
V: TRBV5-1
size: -
CDR3: CASSLDRIQETQYF
DNA: TGCGCCAGCAGCTTGGACAGGATCCAAGAGACCCAGTACTTC

D: TRBD1
J: TRBJ1-4
V: TRBV28
size: -
CDR3: CASSLVQGAMNGEKLFF
DNA: TGTGCCAGCAGTTTAGTACAGGGGGCGATGAATGGTGAAAAACTGTTTTTT

D: TRBD2
J: TRBJ2-7
V: TRBV5-4
size: -
CDR3: CASSFGLAATYEQYF
DNA: TGTGCCAGCAGCTTCGGACTAGCGGCTACCTACGAGCAGTACTTC

D: -
J: TRBJ1-1
V: TRBV27
size: -
CDR3: CASSLNSPMNTEAFF
DNA: TGTGCCAGCAGTTTAAACAGTCCCATGAACACTGAAGCTTTCTTT

D: -
J: TRBJ1-3
V: TRBV5-1
size: -
CDR3: CASSLGYRASGNTIYF
DNA: TGCGCCAGCAGCTTGGGTTACAGGGCAAGCGGAAACACCATATATTTT

D: -
J: TRBJ2-3
V: TRBV5-1
size: -
CDR3: CASSLVADTQYF
DNA: TGCGCCAGCAGCTTGGTCGCAGATACGCAGTATTTT

D: -
J: TRBJ1-1
V: TRBV30
size: -
CDR3: CAWSRISGEAFF
DNA: TGTGCCTGGAGTAGAATCTCAGGAGAAGCTTTCTTT

D: TRBD1
J: TRBJ2-3
V: TRBV7-9
size: -
CDR3: CAGTVSNTDTQYF
DNA: TGTGCTGGGACAGTTTCCAACACAGATACGCAGTATTTT

D: TRBD2
J: TRBJ2-3
V: TRBV19
size: -
CDR3: CASTKGLAGGSDTQYF
DNA: TGTGCCAGTACCAAGGGACTAGCGGGGGGGTCAGATACGCAGTATTTT

D: TRBD2
J: TRBJ2-7
V: TRBV6-5
size: -
CDR3: CASSRGTSGGVEQYF
DNA: TGTGCCAGCAGCCGAGGGACTAGCGGGGGGGTCGAGCAGTACTTC

D: -
J: TRBJ2-5
V: TRBV2
size: once
CDR3: CASSEVQGGGTETQYF
DNA: TGTGCCAGCAGTGAAGTCCAGGGGGGAGGAACGGAGACCCAGTACTTC

D: TRBD1
J: TRBJ1-2
V: TRBV18
size: once
CDR3: CASSPTDRVGYGYTF
DNA: TGTGCCAGCTCACCAACGGACAGGGTTGGGTATGGCTACACCTTC

D: -
J: TRBJ2-3
V: TRBV12-5
size: -
CDR3: CASGPPGRTDTQYF
DNA: TGTGCTAGTGGTCCGCCAGGGCGCACAGATACGCAGTATTTT

D: -
J: TRBJ2-7
V: TRBV28
size: -
CDR3: CASSFEVYEQYF
DNA: TGTGCCAGCAGTTTTGAGGTTTACGAGCAGTACTTC

D: TRBD1
J: TRBJ1-2
V: TRBV11-2
size: -
CDR3: CASSLGDRGLNYGYTF
DNA: TGTGCCAGCAGCTTAGGGGACAGGGGGCTTAACTATGGCTACACCTTC

D: TRBD1
J: TRBJ1-2
V: TRBV6-5
size: -
CDR3: CASRNGQVQGYTF
DNA: TGTGCCAGCAGGAACGGACAGGTCCAGGGCTACACCTTC

D: TRBD1
J: TRBJ1-6
V: TRBV7-9
size: -
CDR3: CASSTRTGSSSSPLHF
DNA: TGTGCCAGCAGCACCAGGACAGGGAGTAGTAGTTCACCCCTCCACTTT

D: -
J: TRBJ2-5
V: TRBV4-1
size: -
CDR3: CASSKTTMDETQYF
DNA: TGCGCCAGCAGCAAAACGACAATGGATGAGACCCAGTACTTC

D: -
J: TRBJ1-3
V: TRBV19
size: once
CDR3: CASSRSAGNTIYF
DNA: TGTGCCAGTTCTAGGAGTGCTGGAAACACCATATATTTT

D: TRBD2
J: TRBJ2-3
V: TRBV30
size: -
CDR3: CAWSSSGKWTDTQYF
DNA: TGTGCCTGGAGTTCCAGCGGGAAGTGGACAGATACGCAGTATTTT

D: TRBD2
J: TRBJ2-7
V: TRBV5-4
size: -
CDR3: CASSLGTSGSEQYF
DNA: TGTGCCAGCAGCCTAGGGACTAGCGGGAGCGAGCAGTACTTC

D: TRBD1
J: TRBJ1-5
V: TRBV7-9
size: -
CDR3: CASSPGGTGGPNQPQHF
DNA: TGTGCCAGCAGCCCCGGGGGGACAGGGGGACCCAATCAGCCCCAGCATTTT

D: -
J: TRBJ2-2
V: TRBV19
size: -
CDR3: CASSRSGLTGELFF
DNA: TGTGCCAGTAGTAGGTCAGGGTTAACCGGGGAGCTGTTTTTT

D: TRBD1
J: TRBJ2-7
V: TRBV6-5
size: -
CDR3: CASWDRGVTYEQYF
DNA: TGTGCCAGCTGGGACAGGGGTGTAACCTACGAGCAGTACTTC

D: -
J: TRBJ2-5
V: TRBV19
size: -
CDR3: CASSIPELVETQYF
DNA: TGTGCCAGTAGTATCCCCGAATTAGTAGAGACCCAGTACTTC

D: -
J: TRBJ1-1
V: TRBV4-2
size: -
CDR3: CASSQGRGLNTEAFF
DNA: TGTGCCAGCAGCCAAGGAAGGGGCCTGAACACTGAAGCTTTCTTT

D: TRBD1
J: TRBJ2-2
V: TRBV27
size: -
CDR3: CASSPGQGRAGELFF
DNA: TGTGCCAGCAGCCCCGGACAGGGGCGGGCCGGGGAGCTGTTTTTT

D: -
J: TRBJ2-1
V: TRBV7-9
size: -
CDR3: CASSPLRGSSYNEQFF
DNA: TGTGCCAGCAGCCCCCTCAGGGGAAGCTCCTACAATGAGCAGTTCTTC

D: TRBD1
J: TRBJ1-1
V: TRBV5-1
size: -
CDR3: CASSPGQGGTEAFF
DNA: TGCGCCAGCAGCCCAGGACAGGGGGGAACTGAAGCTTTCTTT

D: TRBD1
J: TRBJ1-5
V: TRBV5-6
size: once
CDR3: CASSLGTGREGQPQHF
DNA: TGTGCCAGCAGCTTAGGGACAGGGAGGGAAGGTCAGCCCCAGCATTTT

D: -
J: TRBJ1-1
V: TRBV19
size: few
CDR3: CASSEAVNTEAFF
DNA: TGTGCCAGTAGTGAGGCGGTGAACACTGAAGCTTTCTTT

D: TRBD2
J: TRBJ2-7
V: TRBV2
size: -
CDR3: CASSETVWGTSEQYF
DNA: TGTGCCAGCAGCGAGACAGTGTGGGGGACTAGCGAGCAGTACTTC

D: -
J: TRBJ1-1
V: TRBV4-3
size: few
CDR3: CASSRAGNTEAFF
DNA: TGCGCCAGCAGCCGCGCAGGCAACACTGAAGCTTTCTTT

D: -
J: TRBJ2-1
V: TRBV11-2
size: -
CDR3: CASSLAGGGEQFF
DNA: TGTGCCAGCAGCTTAGCTGGCGGCGGTGAGCAGTTCTTC

D: TRBD1
J: TRBJ2-7
V: TRBV7-9
size: -
CDR3: CASSLAGGDYEQYF
DNA: TGTGCCAGCAGTTTGGCAGGGGGCGACTACGAGCAGTACTTC

D: -
J: TRBJ2-3
V: TRBV19
size: once
CDR3: CASGQRTTSTDTQYF
DNA: TGTGCCAGTGGACAGCGCACAACTAGCACAGATACGCAGTATTTT

D: -
J: TRBJ2-3
V: TRBV10-1
size: once
CDR3: CASSETGLGTDTQYF
DNA: TGCGCCAGCAGTGAGACAGGGCTAGGGACAGATACGCAGTATTTT

D: -
J: TRBJ1-1
V: TRBV7-2
size: once
CDR3: CASRGGRLNTEAFF
DNA: TGTGCCAGCAGGGGGGGACGGTTGAACACTGAAGCTTTCTTT

D: TRBD2
J: TRBJ2-5
V: TRBV19
size: -
CDR3: CASSPGLAFQETQYF
DNA: TGTGCCAGTAGTCCCGGACTAGCCTTCCAAGAGACCCAGTACTTC

D: TRBD1
J: TRBJ1-1
V: TRBV19
size: -
CDR3: CAAYTGTGHTEAFF
DNA: TGTGCCGCATATACCGGGACAGGGCACACTGAAGCTTTCTTT

D: TRBD2
J: TRBJ2-1
V: TRBV7-6
size: -
CDR3: CASSLAGTSGYNEQFF
DNA: TGTGCCAGCAGCTTAGCCGGGACTAGCGGATACAATGAGCAGTTCTTC

D: TRBD2
J: TRBJ2-5
V: TRBV7-2
size: -
CDR3: CASSLTSGGGETQYF
DNA: TGTGCCAGCAGCTTGACTAGCGGGGGCGGGGAGACCCAGTACTTC

D: -
J: TRBJ2-7
V: TRBV6-6
size: -
CDR3: CASSYPGFSSYEQYF
DNA: TGTGCCAGCAGTTACCCAGGGTTCAGCTCCTACGAGCAGTACTTC

D: -
J: TRBJ2-7
V: TRBV27
size: -
CDR3: CASSLSGAGSYEQYF
DNA: TGTGCCAGCAGTTTATCTGGGGCCGGCTCCTACGAGCAGTACTTC